The following is a T cell receptor (beta chain) sequence with its context. The data are from a study of T cells in Graves' hyperthyroidism and ophthalmopathy. Germline CDR1 reads DFQATT; CDR2 reads SNEGSKA (reference sequence). V lost 1 base to trimming and J lost 2 bases; unmatched junction nucleotides: 14. This CDR3 has 18 residues. What was amplified from RNA transcripts were TCR beta CDR3 regions. The primer set for the first-round RT-PCR of the TCR CDR3 was HTBI. Each CDR3 protein gets one entry after TCRdb re-called the multiplex PCR reads with MiXCR. Found here are about 290,000 distinct CDR3 sequences, 17% of them singletons; the top ten hold over 45%. Diagnoses rested on clinical symptoms, serum thyroxine and TRAb, thyroid ultrasound and orbital computed tomography.

This receptor was obtained from a woman aged 60-75 years with Graves' ophthalmopathy. The rearrangement links TRBV20-1 to TRBJ2-3; 8 nucleotides align to TRBD2. Sequenced: blood. In nucleotides, the CDR3 is TGCAGTGCTAGAGGGGGAGCGGGACTAGATTCATACACAGATACGCAGTATTTT. This codes for CSARGGAGLDSYTDTQYF.